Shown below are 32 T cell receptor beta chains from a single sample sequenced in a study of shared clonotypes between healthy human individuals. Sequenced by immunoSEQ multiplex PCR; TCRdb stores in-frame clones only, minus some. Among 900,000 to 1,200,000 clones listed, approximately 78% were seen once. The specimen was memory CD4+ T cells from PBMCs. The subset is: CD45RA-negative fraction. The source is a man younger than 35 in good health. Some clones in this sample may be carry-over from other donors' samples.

CDR3 DNA sequence: TGTGCCAGCAGCGGGTCATCGTTTGGGGAAAAACTGTTTTTT. Its protein is CASSGSSFGEKLFF. This rearrangement joins TRBV6-1 to TRBJ1-4, with D unresolved. In germline, CDR1 is MNHNS, CDR2 SASEGT. Between the trimmed V and J ends, which lost 6 bases and 8 bases, there was a span of 16 bases. The CDR3 length is 14 residues.

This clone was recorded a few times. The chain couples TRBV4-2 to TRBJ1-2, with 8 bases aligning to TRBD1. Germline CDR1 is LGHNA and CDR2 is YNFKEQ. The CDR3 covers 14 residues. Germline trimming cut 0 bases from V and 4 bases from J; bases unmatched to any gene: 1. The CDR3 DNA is TGTGCCAGCAGCCAAGAAGGGACAGGCTATGGCTACACCTTC. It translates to CASSQEGTGYGYTF.

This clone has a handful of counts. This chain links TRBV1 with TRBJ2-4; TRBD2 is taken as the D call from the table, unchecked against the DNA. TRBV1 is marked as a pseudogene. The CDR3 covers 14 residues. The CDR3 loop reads CTSSPRGLKNIQYF. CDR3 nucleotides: TGCACCAGCAGCCCGAGAGGGTTAAAAAACATTCAGTACTTC.

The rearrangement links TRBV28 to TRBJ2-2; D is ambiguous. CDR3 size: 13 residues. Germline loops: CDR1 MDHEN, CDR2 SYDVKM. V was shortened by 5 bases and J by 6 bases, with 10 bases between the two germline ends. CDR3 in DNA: TGTGCCAGCAGTCCCTCCGTGGCCGGGGAGCTGTTTTTT. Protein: CASSPSVAGELFF.

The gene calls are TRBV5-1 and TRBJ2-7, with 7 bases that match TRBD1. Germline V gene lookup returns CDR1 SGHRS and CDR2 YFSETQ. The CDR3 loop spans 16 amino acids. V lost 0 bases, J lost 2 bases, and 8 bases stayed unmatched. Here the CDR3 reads CASSLGPGTATYEQYF. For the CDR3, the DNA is TGCGCCAGCAGCTTGGGGCCCGGGACAGCTACCTACGAGCAGTACTTC.

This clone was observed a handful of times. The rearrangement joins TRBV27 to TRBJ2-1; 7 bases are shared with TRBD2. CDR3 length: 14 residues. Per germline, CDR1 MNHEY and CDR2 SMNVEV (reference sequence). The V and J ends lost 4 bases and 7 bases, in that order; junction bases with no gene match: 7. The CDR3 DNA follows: TGTGCCAGCAGTTATGAGGGGAGGGGTAATGAGCAGTTCTTC. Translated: CASSYEGRGNEQFF.

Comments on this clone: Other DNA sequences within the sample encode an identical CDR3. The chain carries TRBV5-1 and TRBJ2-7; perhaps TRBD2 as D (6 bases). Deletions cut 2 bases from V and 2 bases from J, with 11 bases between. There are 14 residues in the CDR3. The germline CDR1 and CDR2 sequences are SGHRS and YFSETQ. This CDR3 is CASSFTGGTYEQYF. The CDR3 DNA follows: TGCGCCAGCAGCTTTACCGGGGGAACCTACGAGCAGTACTTC.

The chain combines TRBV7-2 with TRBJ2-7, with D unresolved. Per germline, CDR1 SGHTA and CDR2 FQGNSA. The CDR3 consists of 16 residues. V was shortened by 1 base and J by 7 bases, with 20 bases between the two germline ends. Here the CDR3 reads CASSLDPRGRIGEQYF. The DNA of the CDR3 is TGTGCCAGCAGCTTAGATCCCCGTGGCAGAATAGGAGAGCAGTACTTC.

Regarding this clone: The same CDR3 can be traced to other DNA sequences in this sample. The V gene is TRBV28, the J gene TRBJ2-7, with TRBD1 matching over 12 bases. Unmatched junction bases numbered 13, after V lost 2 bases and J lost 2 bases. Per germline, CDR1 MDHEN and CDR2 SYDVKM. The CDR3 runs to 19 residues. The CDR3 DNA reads TGTGCCAGCAGTTTACCCGGGACAGGGGGCTACGGGACCCCCTACGAGCAGTACTTC. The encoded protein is CASSLPGTGGYGTPYEQYF.

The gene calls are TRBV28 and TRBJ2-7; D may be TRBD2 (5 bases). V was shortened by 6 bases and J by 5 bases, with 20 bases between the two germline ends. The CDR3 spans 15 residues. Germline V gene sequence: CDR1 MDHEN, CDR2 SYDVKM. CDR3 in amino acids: CASSLRLPPRDEQYF. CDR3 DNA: TGTGCCAGCAGCCTCCGACTCCCTCCGAGGGACGAGCAGTACTTC.

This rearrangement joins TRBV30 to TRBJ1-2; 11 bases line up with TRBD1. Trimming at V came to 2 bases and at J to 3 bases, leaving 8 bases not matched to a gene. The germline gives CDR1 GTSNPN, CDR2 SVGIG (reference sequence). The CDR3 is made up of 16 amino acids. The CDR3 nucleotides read TGTGCCTGGAGTCCATACCCGGGACAGGGGGACTATGGCTACACCTTC. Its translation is CAWSPYPGQGDYGYTF.

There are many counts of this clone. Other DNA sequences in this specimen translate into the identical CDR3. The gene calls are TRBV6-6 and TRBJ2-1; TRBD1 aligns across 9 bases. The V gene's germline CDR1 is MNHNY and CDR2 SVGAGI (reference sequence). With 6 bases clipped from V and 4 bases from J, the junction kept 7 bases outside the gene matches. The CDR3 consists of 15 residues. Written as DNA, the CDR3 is TGTGCCAGCAGCCCCCCTGGACAGGGGTACAATGAGCAGTTCTTC. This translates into CASSPPGQGYNEQFF.

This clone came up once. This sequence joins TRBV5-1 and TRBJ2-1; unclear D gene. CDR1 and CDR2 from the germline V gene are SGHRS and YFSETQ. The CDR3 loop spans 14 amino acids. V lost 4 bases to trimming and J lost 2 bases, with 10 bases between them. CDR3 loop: CASSGSEAYNEQFF. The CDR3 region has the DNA TGCGCCAGCAGCGGGTCTGAGGCCTACAATGAGCAGTTCTTC.

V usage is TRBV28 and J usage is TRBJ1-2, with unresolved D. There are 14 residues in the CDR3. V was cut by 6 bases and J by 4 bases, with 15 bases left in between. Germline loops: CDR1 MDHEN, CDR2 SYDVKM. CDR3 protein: CASSPASLGYGYTF. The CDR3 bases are TGTGCCAGCAGCCCGGCCTCCCTGGGCTATGGCTACACCTTC.

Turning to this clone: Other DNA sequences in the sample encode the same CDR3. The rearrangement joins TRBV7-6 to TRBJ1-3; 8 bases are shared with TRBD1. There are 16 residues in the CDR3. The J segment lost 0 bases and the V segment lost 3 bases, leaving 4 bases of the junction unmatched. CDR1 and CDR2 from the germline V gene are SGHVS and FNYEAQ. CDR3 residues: CASSLGQASSGNTIYF. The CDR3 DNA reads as TGTGCCAGCAGCTTGGGACAGGCGAGCTCTGGAAACACCATATATTTT. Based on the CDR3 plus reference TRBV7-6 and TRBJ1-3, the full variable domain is GAGVSQSPRYKVTKRGQDVALRCDPISGHVSLYWYRQALGQGPEFLTYFNYEAQQDKSGLPNDRFSAERPEGSISTLTIQRTEQRDSAMYRCASSLGQASSGNTIYFGEGSWLTVV.

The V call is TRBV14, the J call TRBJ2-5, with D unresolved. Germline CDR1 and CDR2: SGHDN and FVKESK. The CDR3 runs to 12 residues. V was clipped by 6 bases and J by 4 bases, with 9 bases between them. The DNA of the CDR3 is TGTGCCAGCAGAGGTTTGGGAGAGACCCAGTACTTC. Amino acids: CASRGLGETQYF.

Here the CDR3 DNA reads TGTGCCAGCAGTTACTCGGCGGGTGCCGGGGAGCTGTTTTTT. Amino acids: CASSYSAGAGELFF. The chain joins TRBV6-5 to TRBJ2-2, with TRBD2 as a possible D gene (5 bases). Germline CDR1 is MNHEY and CDR2 is SVGAGI. This CDR3 contains 14 residues. Trimming took 0 bases from V and 6 from J, leaving 8 bases between them.

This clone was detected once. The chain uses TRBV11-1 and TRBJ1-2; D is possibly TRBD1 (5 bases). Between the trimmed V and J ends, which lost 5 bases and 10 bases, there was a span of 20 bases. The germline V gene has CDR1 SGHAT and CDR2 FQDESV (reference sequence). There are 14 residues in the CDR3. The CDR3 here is CASSLTPGTGDYTF. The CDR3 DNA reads TGTGCCAGCAGCCTTACCCCCGGGACGGGTGACTACACCTTC.

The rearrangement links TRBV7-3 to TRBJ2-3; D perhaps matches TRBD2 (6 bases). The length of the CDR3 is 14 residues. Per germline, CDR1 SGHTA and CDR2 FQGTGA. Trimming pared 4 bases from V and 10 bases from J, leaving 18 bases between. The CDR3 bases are TGTGCCAGCAGCTCCTATAGGGGTGGAGGGGCGCAGTATTTT. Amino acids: CASSSYRGGGAQYF.

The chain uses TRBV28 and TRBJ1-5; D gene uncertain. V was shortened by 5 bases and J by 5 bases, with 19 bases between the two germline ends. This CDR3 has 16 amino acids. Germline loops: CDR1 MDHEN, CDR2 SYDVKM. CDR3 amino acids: CASSPLARVIDQPQHF. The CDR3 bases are TGTGCCAGCAGTCCGCTGGCCCGTGTCATAGATCAGCCCCAGCATTTT.

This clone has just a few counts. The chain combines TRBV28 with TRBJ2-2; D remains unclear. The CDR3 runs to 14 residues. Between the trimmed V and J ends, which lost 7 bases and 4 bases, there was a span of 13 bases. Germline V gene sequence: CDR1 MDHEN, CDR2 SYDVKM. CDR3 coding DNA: TGTGCCAGCAATTTCAACAGCCGCACCGGGGAGCTGTTTTTT. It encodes CASNFNSRTGELFF. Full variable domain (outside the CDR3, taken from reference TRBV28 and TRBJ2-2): DVKVTQSSRYLVKRTGEKVFLECVQDMDHENMFWYRQDPGLGLRLIYFSYDVKMKEKGDIPEGYSVSREKKERFSLILESASTNQTSMYLCASNFNSRTGELFFGEGSRLTVL.

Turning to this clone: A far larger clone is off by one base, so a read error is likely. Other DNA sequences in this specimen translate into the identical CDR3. Here the CDR3 DNA reads TGTGCCTGGGAAACAGGCCTCATGAACACTGAGGCTTTCTTT. Its translation: CAWETGLMNTEAFF. V is TRBV30 and J is TRBJ1-1; tentatively, D is TRBD1 (5 bases). Germline CDR1 is GTSNPN and CDR2 is SVGIG (reference sequence). This CDR3 is built from 14 residues.

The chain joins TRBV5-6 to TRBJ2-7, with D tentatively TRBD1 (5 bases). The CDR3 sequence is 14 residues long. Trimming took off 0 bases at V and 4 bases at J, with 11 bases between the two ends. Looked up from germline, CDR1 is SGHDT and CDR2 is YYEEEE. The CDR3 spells CASSLDAGLYEQYF. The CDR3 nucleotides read TGTGCCAGCAGCTTGGATGCAGGGCTTTACGAGCAGTACTTC.

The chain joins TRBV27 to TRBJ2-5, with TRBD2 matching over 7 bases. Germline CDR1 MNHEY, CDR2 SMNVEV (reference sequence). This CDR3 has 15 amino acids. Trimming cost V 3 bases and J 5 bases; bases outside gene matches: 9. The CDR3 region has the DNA TGTGCCAGCAGTTTTTTTGGGGGAGGGCCGGAGACCCAGTACTTC. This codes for CASSFFGGGPETQYF.

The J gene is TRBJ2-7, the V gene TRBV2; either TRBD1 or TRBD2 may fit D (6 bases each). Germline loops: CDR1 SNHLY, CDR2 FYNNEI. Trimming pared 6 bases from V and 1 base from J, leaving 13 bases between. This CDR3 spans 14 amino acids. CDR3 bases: TGTGCCAGCAGCCGCGGGACACCATCCTACGAGCAGTACTTC. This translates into CASSRGTPSYEQYF.

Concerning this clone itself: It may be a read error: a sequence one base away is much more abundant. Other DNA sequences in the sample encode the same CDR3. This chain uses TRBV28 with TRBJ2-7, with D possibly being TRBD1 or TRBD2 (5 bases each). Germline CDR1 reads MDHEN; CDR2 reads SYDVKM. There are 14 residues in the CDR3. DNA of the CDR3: TGTGCCAGCAAAAGGGACGGCAACTCCTACGAGCAATACTTC. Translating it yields CASKRDGNSYEQYF.

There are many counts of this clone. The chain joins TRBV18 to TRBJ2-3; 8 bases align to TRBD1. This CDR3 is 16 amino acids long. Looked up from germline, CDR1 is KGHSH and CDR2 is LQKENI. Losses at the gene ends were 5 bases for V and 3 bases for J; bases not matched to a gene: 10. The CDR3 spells CASSFTGQGLTDTQYF. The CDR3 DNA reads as TGTGCCAGCTCATTCACAGGACAGGGTTTAACAGATACGCAGTATTTT.

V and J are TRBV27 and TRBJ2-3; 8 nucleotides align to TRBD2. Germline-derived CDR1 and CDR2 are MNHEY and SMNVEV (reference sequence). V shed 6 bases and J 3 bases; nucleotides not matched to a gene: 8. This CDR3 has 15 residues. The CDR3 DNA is TGTGCCAGCAGATTCGCGGCGGGAGGAACAGATACGCAGTATTTT. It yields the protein CASRFAAGGTDTQYF.

The chain's CDR3 is CASSLRSPYYYGYTF. The CDR3 coding sequence is TGTGCCAGCAGTTTACGATCGCCATATTACTATGGCTACACCTTC. The rearrangement links TRBV28 to TRBJ1-2, with D hard to call. V was shortened by 2 bases and J by 3 bases, with 13 bases between the two germline ends. From germline, CDR1 is MDHEN and CDR2 SYDVKM. This CDR3 contains 15 residues.

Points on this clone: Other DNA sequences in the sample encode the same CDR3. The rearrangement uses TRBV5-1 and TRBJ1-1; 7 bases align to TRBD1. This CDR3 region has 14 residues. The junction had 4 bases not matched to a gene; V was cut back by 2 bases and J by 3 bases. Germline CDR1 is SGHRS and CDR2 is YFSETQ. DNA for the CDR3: TGCGCCAGCAGCTTAGCAACAGGGGACACTGAAGCTTTCTTT. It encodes CASSLATGDTEAFF. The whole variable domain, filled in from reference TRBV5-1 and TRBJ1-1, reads KAGVTQTPRYLIKTRGQQVTLSCSPISGHRSVSWYQQTPGQGLQFLFEYFSETQRNKGNFPGRFSGRQFSNSRSEMNVSTLELGDSALYLCASSLATGDTEAFFGQGTRLTVV.

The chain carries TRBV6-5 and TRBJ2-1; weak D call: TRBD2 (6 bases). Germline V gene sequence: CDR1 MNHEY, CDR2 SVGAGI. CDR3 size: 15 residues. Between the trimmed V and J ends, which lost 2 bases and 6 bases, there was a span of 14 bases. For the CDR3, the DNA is TGTGCCAGCAGTTACGACGGGGGTATCGTCAATGAGCAGTTCTTC. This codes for CASSYDGGIVNEQFF.

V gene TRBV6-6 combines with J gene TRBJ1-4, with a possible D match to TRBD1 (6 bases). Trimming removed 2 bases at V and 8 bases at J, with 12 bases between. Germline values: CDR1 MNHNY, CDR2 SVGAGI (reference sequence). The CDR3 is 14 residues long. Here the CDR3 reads CASSYGQMREKLFF. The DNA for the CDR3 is TGTGCCAGCAGTTACGGACAGATGAGGGAAAAACTGTTTTTT.